This T cell receptor beta chain originates from a study of spatial heterogeneity in lung cancer. CDR3 length: 15 amino acids. Trimming cost V 4 bases and J 1 base; bases outside gene matches: 4. Germline V lookup: CDR1 SSHAT, CDR2 FNYEAQ (reference sequence). TCRdb re-derived calls from the 5' RACE reads in MiXCR, one entry per CDR3 protein. The table lists around 9,800 distinct CDR3 sequences, approximately 7.2% of them singletons. Study-level points and caveats: How many expanded intratumoral alpha and beta TCRs were present tracked the tumor mutation count, which was a count of nonsynonymous mutations.

Stated time point: sample taken at primary tumor resection. By proportion, this clonotype is medium-sized. Antigen unknown. This sequence was found in a female donor with early-stage non-small cell lung cancer. Sequencing used lung tumor tissue, obtained at surgery. This chain connects TRBV7-7 to TRBJ2-5; TRBD1 agrees at 9 bases. In nucleotides, the CDR3 is TGTGCCAGCAGCTCCGGACAGGGGACCCAAGAGACCCAGTACTTC. This sequence encodes CASSSGQGTQETQYF.